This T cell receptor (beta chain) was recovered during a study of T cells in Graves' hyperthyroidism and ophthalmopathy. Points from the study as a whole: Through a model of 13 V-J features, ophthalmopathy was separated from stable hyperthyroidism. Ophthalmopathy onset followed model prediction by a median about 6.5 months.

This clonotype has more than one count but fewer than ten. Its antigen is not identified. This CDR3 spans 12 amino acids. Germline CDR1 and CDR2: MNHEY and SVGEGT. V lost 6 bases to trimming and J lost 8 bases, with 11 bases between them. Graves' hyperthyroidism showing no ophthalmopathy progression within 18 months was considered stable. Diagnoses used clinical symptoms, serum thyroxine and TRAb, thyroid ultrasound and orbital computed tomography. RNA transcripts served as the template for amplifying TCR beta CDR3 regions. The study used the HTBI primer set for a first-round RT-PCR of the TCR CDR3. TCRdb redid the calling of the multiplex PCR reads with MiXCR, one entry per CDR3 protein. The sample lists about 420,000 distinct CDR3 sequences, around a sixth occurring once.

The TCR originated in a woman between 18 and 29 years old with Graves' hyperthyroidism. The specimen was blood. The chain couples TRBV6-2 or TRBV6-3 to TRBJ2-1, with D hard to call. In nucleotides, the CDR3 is TGTGCCAGCAGATTAGAACACGATGAGCAGTTCTTC. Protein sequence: CASRLEHDEQFF.